Sequencing of this T cell receptor beta chain was carried out in a study of blood T cell repertoires in COVID-19. In the study overall: Acute and convalescent COVID-19 specimens originated in the United States, Italy and Spain.

Trimming took 1 base from V and 3 from J, leaving 21 bases between them. This CDR3 has 18 amino acids. Germline V gene sequence: CDR1 SGHVS, CDR2 FQNEAQ. Sequenced by immunoSEQ multiplex PCR; TCRdb stores in-frame clones only, minus some. The data contain some 190,000 clones, roughly nine tenths of them singletons. V is TRBV7-8 and J is TRBJ1-1; D is possibly TRBD1 (6 bases). Source material: peripheral blood. This clonotype originated in a man under 40 with acute or convalescent COVID-19. In nucleotides, the CDR3 is TGTGCCAGCAGCTTAGGGGGGCCCCTCTCCTACCGGGACACTGAAGCTTTCTTT. It codes for CASSLGGPLSYRDTEAFF.